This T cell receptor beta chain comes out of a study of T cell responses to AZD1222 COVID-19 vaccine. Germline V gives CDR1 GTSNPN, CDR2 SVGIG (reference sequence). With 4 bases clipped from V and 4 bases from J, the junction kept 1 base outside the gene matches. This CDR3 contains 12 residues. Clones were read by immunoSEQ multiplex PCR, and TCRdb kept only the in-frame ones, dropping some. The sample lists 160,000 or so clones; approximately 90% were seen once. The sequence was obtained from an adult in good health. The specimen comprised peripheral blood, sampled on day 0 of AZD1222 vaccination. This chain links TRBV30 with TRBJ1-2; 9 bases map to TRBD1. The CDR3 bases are TGTGCCTGGACGACAGGGGGCTATGGCTACACCTTC. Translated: CAWTTGGYGYTF.